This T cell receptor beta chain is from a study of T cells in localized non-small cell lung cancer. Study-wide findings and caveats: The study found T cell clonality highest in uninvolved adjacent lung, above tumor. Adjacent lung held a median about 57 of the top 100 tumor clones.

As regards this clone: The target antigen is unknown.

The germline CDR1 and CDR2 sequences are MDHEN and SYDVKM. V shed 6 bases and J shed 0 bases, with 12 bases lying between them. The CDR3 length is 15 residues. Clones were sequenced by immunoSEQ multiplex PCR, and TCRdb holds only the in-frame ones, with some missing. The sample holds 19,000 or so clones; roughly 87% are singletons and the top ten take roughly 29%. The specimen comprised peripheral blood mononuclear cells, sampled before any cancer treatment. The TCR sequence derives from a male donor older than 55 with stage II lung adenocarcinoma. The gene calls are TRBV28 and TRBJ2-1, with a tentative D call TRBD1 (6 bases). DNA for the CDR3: TGTGCCAGCAGCGTAACAGGGTTCTCCTACAATGAGCAGTTCTTC. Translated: CASSVTGFSYNEQFF.